This T cell receptor beta chain stems from a study of T cells in localized non-small cell lung cancer (dated by TCRdb to about 2020). Regarding the research as a whole: The study examined T cell repertoires in 200 to 250 patients with early-stage NSCLC and compared tumors with uninvolved tumor-adjacent lungs. The cohort was made up of approximately 250 treatment-naive NSCLC patients whose localized lung tumors had been resected. A mean age of about 66 years was recorded for the NSCLC patients, of whom 129 were male and over 100 were female. The full study reports these points: Because multi-region tumor sequencing was not performed, intratumor heterogeneity could not be ruled out. Uninvolved tumor-adjacent lung showed the highest T cell clonality, higher than tumor, which suggests more focused antigenic responses in the uninvolved tumor-adjacent lung. A median of roughly 60 of the top 100 tumor clones were detected in paired uninvolved adjacent lung, and around 30 of these tumor clones were also found among the top 100 clones of the paired uninvolved adjacent lung. Longer overall survival was associated with higher T cell density in blood, whereas shorter survival was associated with higher clonality in adjacent lung. Because the study design was exploratory, TCR variables were selected using unadjusted p-values without false-discovery rate correction.

At diagnosis, peripheral blood, uninvolved tumor-adjacent lung and tumor were collected and stored as a combination of fresh-frozen and FFPE material. For TCR repertoire profiling, blood samples were analyzed as peripheral blood mononuclear cells. There are 16 amino acids in the CDR3, from cysteine to phenylalanine inclusive. Only the CDR3 portion is preserved as DNA: 48 bases, with reading frame beginning at the first base. The CDR1 and CDR2 encoded by the germline V gene are SGHNT and YENEEA. Here V drops 7 bases and J drops 4 bases, and the junction holds 12 bases not matched to any gene. The count of this clone is one. What this receptor recognizes is not known. Base qualities were left out, and no much larger clone turns up one base away. TCR beta CDR3 regions were sequenced from DNA using the immunoSEQ Assay. As for the authors' bioinformatics: T cell density was computed as TCR beta template counts normalized to usable DNA estimated by amplifying housekeeping genes. Richness was estimated using the preseqR package, with extrapolation to 400,000 templates for PBMC samples and to 120,000 templates for tissue samples. Clonality was defined by subtracting Pielou's evenness from one. Differential abundance testing on productive amino-acid clonotypes, with a minimum total count of 5 and an alpha of 0.1, was used to identify tissue-enriched TCRs. The Jaccard Index and the Morisita Overlap Index were used to measure how much the repertoires overlapped between compartments. GLIPH clustered TCR beta CDR3s with public tetramer-defined viral CDR3s; viral motifs required at least three viral sequences plus V-gene enrichment. In TCRdb, the immuneACCESS table is reduced to in-frame sequences with V and J assigned. These tables do not hold every clone; where another copy was compared, an unresolved V gene accounts for under half, and the others remain unexplained. V, J and clone size reflect that table, while D and trimming were determined from the DNA. The sample contains more than 25,000 clones, around 93% of them found a single time. The ten largest clones take up approximately 5.2% of the sample.

The V and J genes are TRBV11-3 and TRBJ2-3; 9 central nucleotides agree with TRBD2. The origin of this receptor is a man aged 40 to 75 with stage II lung adenocarcinoma. The source was PBMCs, collected before any cancer treatment. The CDR3 has the sequence CASNPGGRDGSDTQYF. The DNA sequence reads TGTGCCAGCAACCCCGGCGGGAGGGATGGATCAGATACGCAGTATTTT.